Listed below are T cell receptor beta chains from one sample, sequenced in a study of T cell responses to AZD1222 COVID-19 vaccine. Only in-frame clones appear in the TCRdb table, and some are missing; sequencing was by immunoSEQ multiplex PCR. The table has around 150,000 clones, approximately 90% seen once; the top ten hold 4.5% to 6.5%. The sequences come from peripheral blood, collected on day 0 of AZD1222 vaccination. These receptors were taken from an adult in good health. The CDR3 runs from the conserved cysteine through the conserved F or W. D genes are given only for firm matches. Size is omitted from some rows. Given values are once, few, many or a class for expanded clones.

clone size,V gene,D gene,J gene,CDR3 length,CDR3 protein,CDR3 DNA
NA,TRBV19,NA,TRBJ1-1,15,CASSWGGGMNTEAFF,TGTGCCAGTAGTTGGGGAGGCGGCATGAACACTGAAGCTTTCTTT
NA,TRBV28,NA,TRBJ2-2,16,CASSIWRELNTGELFF,TGTGCCAGCTCCATATGGCGCGAACTGAACACCGGGGAGCTGTTTTTT
once,TRBV6-5,NA,TRBJ1-2,15,CASSPDRRSNYGYTF,TGTGCCAGCAGTCCAGACAGGCGATCTAACTATGGCTACACCTTC
NA,TRBV10-3,TRBD1,TRBJ2-5,15,CAISATLGQQETQYF,TGTGCCATCAGCGCCACATTGGGACAGCAAGAGACCCAGTACTTC
NA,TRBV28,NA,TRBJ1-4,11,CASSPGEKLFF,TGTGCCAGCAGTCCTGGTGAAAAACTGTTTTTT
once,TRBV19,TRBD2,TRBJ2-1,15,CASSRSAGGIDEQFF,TGTGCCAGTAGCCGTTCAGCGGGAGGGATAGATGAGCAGTTCTTC
few,TRBV2,NA,TRBJ2-7,11,CATGGESEQYF,TGTGCCACCGGCGGGGAAAGCGAGCAGTACTTC
NA,TRBV10-3,TRBD1,TRBJ2-5,13,CAPEWDRAETQYF,TGTGCCCCAGAATGGGACAGGGCAGAGACCCAGTACTTC
NA,TRBV27,NA,TRBJ2-2,16,CATDWRTVPNTGELFF,TGTGCCACCGATTGGCGGACAGTCCCAAACACCGGGGAGCTGTTTTTT
NA,TRBV27,TRBD2,TRBJ2-3,18,CASSLSSITSGLTDTQYF,TGTGCCAGCAGTTTATCGAGTATAACTAGCGGCCTTACAGATACGCAGTATTTT
NA,TRBV29-1,TRBD2,TRBJ2-1,14,CSVGVWRGVHEQFF,TGCAGCGTTGGGGTCTGGCGGGGGGTGCATGAGCAGTTCTTC
NA,TRBV2,NA,TRBJ1-1,13,CASSGRWNTEAFF,TGTGCCAGCAGCGGACGGTGGAACACTGAAGCTTTCTTT
NA,TRBV19,NA,TRBJ2-1,13,CASSIDDTGEQFF,TGTGCCAGTAGTATAGATGACACGGGTGAGCAGTTCTTC
NA,TRBV5-1,TRBD2,TRBJ2-1,14,CASSSGTSSNEQFF,TGCGCCAGCAGCTCCGGGACTAGTTCCAATGAGCAGTTCTTC